These 24 T cell receptor beta chains originate from one sample sequenced in a study of read filtering for tumor transcriptome and immune sequencing. The library was built from about 370 ng RNA with molecular barcoded adaptors for alpha/delta and beta/gamma chains. In TCRdb, the reads were re-called with MiXCR into one record per CDR3 protein. The sample has about 35,000 distinct CDR3 sequences, roughly an eighth seen once. The source material was a population of CD138-negative cells sorted from bone marrow. The source is a donor aged 40 or over with multiple myeloma.

This clonotype was picked up many times. The CDR3 DNA sequence: TGTGCCAGCAGGGATGCCCGCAGGGAAGGAGAGCAGTACTTC. This translates into CASRDARREGEQYF. The chain couples TRBV6-5 to TRBJ2-7; D may be TRBD1 (5 bases). Trimming stripped 6 bases from V and 7 bases from J, with 19 bases between. The germline CDR1 and CDR2 sequences are MNHEY and SVGAGI. The CDR3 totals 14 residues.

This clonotype was seen ten or more times. This chain connects TRBV7-2 to TRBJ2-2, with 11 bases identical to TRBD2. V shed 5 bases and J 5 bases; nucleotides not matched to a gene: 4. The germline V gene has CDR1 SGHTA and CDR2 FQGNSA. CDR3 length: 15 amino acids. The CDR3 sequence: CASSRSGRGTGELFF. CDR3 nucleotide sequence: TGTGCCAGCAGCCGTAGCGGGAGGGGTACCGGGGAGCTGTTTTTT. Drawing the rest from reference TRBV7-2 and TRBJ2-2, the complete variable domain is GAGVSQSPSNKVTEKGKDVELRCDPISGHTALYWYRQSLGQGLEFLIYFQGNSAPDKSGLPSDRFSAERTGGSVSTLTIQRTQQEDSAVYLCASSRSGRGTGELFFGEGSRLTVL.

This clonotype was recorded many times. The V and J genes are TRBV6-5 and TRBJ1-5, with D possibly being TRBD1 (6 bases). CDR3 length: 14 amino acids. V lost 4 bases, J lost 7 bases, and 14 bases lay in between. Per the germline V gene, CDR1 is MNHEY and CDR2 is SVGAGI. The chain's CDR3 is CASSSQGLTQPQHF. The CDR3 region has the DNA TGTGCCAGCAGTTCACAGGGTCTTACGCAGCCCCAGCATTTT.

V gene TRBV24-1 combines with J gene TRBJ2-7; perhaps D is TRBD1 or TRBD2 (5 bases each). Germline CDR1 KGHDR, CDR2 SFDVKD. The CDR3 is 11 amino acids. The germline V and J ends were trimmed by 5 bases and 9 bases, with 10 bases remaining between them. The CDR3: CATSGGFGQYF. The DNA for the CDR3 is TGTGCCACCAGTGGGGGGTTTGGGCAGTACTTC.

This clonotype was picked up many times. V gene TRBV5-6 combines with J gene TRBJ2-1, with 11 bases identical to TRBD2. Losses at the gene ends were 4 bases for V and 3 bases for J; bases not matched to a gene: 6. Germline V gene data show CDR1 as SGHDT and CDR2 as YYEEEE. The CDR3 is made up of 16 amino acids. CDR3 in DNA: TGTGCCAGCAGCAAGGGACTAGCGGAGCTCTACAATGAGCAGTTCTTC. Its protein product is CASSKGLAELYNEQFF.

This clonotype was found many times. The chain joins TRBV23-1 to TRBJ1-2; maybe TRBD1 (5 bases). TRBV23-1 carries the ORF label, with uncertain function. The CDR3 length is 14 residues. V shed 4 bases and J shed 7 bases, with 16 bases lying between them. Written as DNA, the CDR3 is TGCGCCAGCAGTCCTCCGGAAGGGAGGGGTGGCTACACCTTC. The encoded protein is CASSPPEGRGGYTF.

This clonotype was counted many times. The rearrangement links TRBV6-2 or TRBV6-3 to TRBJ2-7; a weak D match, TRBD2 (5 bases). Trimming pared 11 bases from V and 2 bases from J, leaving 13 bases between. This CDR3 is 12 amino acids long. Germline CDR1 is MNHEY and CDR2 is SVGEGT. Here the CDR3 reads CAAGRVTYEQYF. In nucleotides, the CDR3 is TGTGCCGCGGGTAGGGTCACCTACGAGCAGTACTTC.

On this clonotype itself: A read error may produce the germline difference seen at one junction end. The chain employs TRBV7-7 and TRBJ2-1, with 8 bases identical to TRBD2. The CDR3 length is 15 residues. Germline V gene sequence: CDR1 SSHAT, CDR2 FNYEAQ (reference sequence). This chain's CDR3 is CASSLAGSGINEQFF. The CDR3, as DNA: TGTGCTAGCAGCTTAGCTGGTAGCGGGATAAATGAGCAGTTCTTC.

This clonotype was seen many times. The V call is TRBV2, the J call TRBJ2-3; the D gene could be TRBD1 or TRBD2 (6 bases each). Germline loops: CDR1 SNHLY, CDR2 FYNNEI. Trimming cost V 11 bases and J 2 bases, with 14 bases left between them. There are 13 residues in the CDR3. The CDR3, as DNA: TGTGCCTGCATGGGGGGCTCCACAGATACGCAGTATTTT. Amino acids: CACMGGSTDTQYF.

This clonotype came up many times. This chain uses TRBV7-2 with TRBJ2-7; TRBD1 agrees at 8 bases. Germline assignment: CDR1 SGHTA and CDR2 FQGNSA. The CDR3 runs to 14 residues. V lost 3 bases and J lost 2; bases outside the gene matches: 3. The CDR3 DNA sequence: TGTGCCAGCAGCTTCAGGGGGCTGACCTACGAGCAGTACTTC. It codes for CASSFRGLTYEQYF.

The chain combines TRBV11-2 with TRBJ2-2, with a possible D match to TRBD1 (6 bases). Germline CDR1 and CDR2: SGHAT and FQNNGV. The CDR3 contains 15 residues. Trimming cost V 2 bases and J 4 bases, with 11 bases left between them. The CDR3 nucleotides are TGTGCCAGCAGCTTAATCACAGGGATCACCGGGGAGCTGTTTTTT. This sequence encodes CASSLITGITGELFF.

This clonotype was observed at least ten times. The V and J genes are TRBV10-3 and TRBJ2-3; 11 nucleotides line up with TRBD1. The V segment lost 10 bases and the J segment 4 bases; nucleotides outside the gene matches: 4. The CDR3 is made up of 13 amino acids. Germline assignment: CDR1 ENHRY and CDR2 SYGVKD. CDR3 region: CATGTGGPDTQYF. Written as DNA, the CDR3 is TGTGCCACCGGGACAGGGGGTCCAGATACGCAGTATTTT.

This clonotype occurred many times. The V call is TRBV20-1, the J call TRBJ2-7, with TRBD2 identical over 12 bases. The germline CDR1 and CDR2 sequences are DFQATT and SNEGSKA (reference sequence). This CDR3 is 14 amino acids long. Losses at the gene ends were 5 bases for V and 2 bases for J; bases not matched to a gene: 4. The CDR3, as DNA: TGCAGTGCTCTCTGGACTAGCGGGACCTACGAGCAGTACTTC. This gives the protein CSALWTSGTYEQYF.

This clonotype occurred a few times. This rearrangement joins TRBV7-8 to TRBJ1-1; possibly TRBD1 for D (5 bases). CDR1 and CDR2 from the germline V gene are SGHVS and FQNEAQ. Deletions cut 5 bases from V and 4 bases from J, with 11 bases between. The length of the CDR3 is 13 residues. The CDR3 reads CASSLPGPTEAFF. In DNA form, the CDR3 reads TGTGCCAGCAGCCTCCCGGGACCCACTGAAGCTTTCTTT.

This clonotype appeared many times. The chain combines TRBV6-5 with TRBJ1-3, with D uncertain. Deletions cut 6 bases from V and 0 bases from J, with 12 bases between. CDR1 is MNHEY and CDR2 is SVGAGI in the germline V gene. This CDR3 is 15 amino acids long. CDR3 protein: CASSTDVGSGNTIYF. The CDR3, as DNA: TGTGCCAGCAGCACCGACGTAGGCTCTGGAAACACCATATATTTT.

This clonotype came up many times. This sequence joins TRBV7-8 and TRBJ2-7, with 7 bases lining up with TRBD1. After removal of 5 bases from V and 7 bases from J, the junction contained 8 bases not matched to a gene. Germline assignment: CDR1 SGHVS and CDR2 FQNEAQ. The CDR3 has 13 residues. The CDR3 is CASSGPGQTEQYF. Here the CDR3 DNA reads TGTGCCAGCAGCGGTCCGGGACAGACGGAGCAGTACTTC. The full variable domain, its missing parts supplied by reference TRBV7-8 and TRBJ2-7, is GAGVSQSPRYKVAKRGQDVALRCDPISGHVSLFWYQQALGQGPEFLTYFQNEAQLDKSGLPSDRFFAERPEGSVSTLKIQRTQQEDSAVYLCASSGPGQTEQYFGPGTRLTVT.

This clonotype showed up many times. The CDR3 loop reads CASSIAGQTLGHNEQFF. The CDR3 coding sequence is TGTGCCAGTAGTATAGCCGGACAGACCCTCGGCCACAATGAGCAGTTCTTC. The V call is TRBV19, the J call TRBJ2-1; possible D gene TRBD1, 6 bases. Germline lookup yields CDR1 LNHDA and CDR2 SQIVND (reference sequence). The V end was cut by 1 base, the J end by 5 bases, with 18 bases between. The CDR3 sequence is 17 residues long.

This clonotype was detected only once. A much larger clone sits a single nucleotide away, making a read error possible. This chain joins TRBV30 and TRBJ2-1; 7 bases match TRBD1. This CDR3 spans 15 amino acids. Trimming removed 4 bases from V and 3 bases from J; junction bases left unmatched: 9. Germline CDR1 reads GTSNPN; CDR2 reads SVGIG (reference sequence). The CDR3 sequence is CAWIDGQDNYNEQFF. The CDR3 DNA reads TGTGCCTGGATAGATGGACAGGACAACTACAATGAGCAGTTCTTC.

This chain joins TRBV11-3 and TRBJ1-1; D gene unclear. Germline-derived CDR1 and CDR2 are SGHNT and YENEEA. V dropped 3 bases and J dropped 1 base, with 9 bases sitting between them. This CDR3 has 14 amino acids. The CDR3 loop is CASSFSATNTEAFF. The DNA for the CDR3 is TGTGCCAGCAGCTTTTCAGCAACGAACACTGAAGCTTTCTTT.

The chain couples TRBV11-3 to TRBJ2-5; possibly TRBD1 or TRBD2 for D (5 bases each). The CDR3 runs to 18 residues. Trimming cost V 4 bases and J 5 bases, with 26 bases left between them. The germline V gene has CDR1 SGHNT and CDR2 YENEEA. The CDR3 spells CASSSRLGRRRAEETQYF. In nucleotides, the CDR3 is TGTGCCAGCAGCTCCCGGTTGGGGCGGCGGCGGGCGGAGGAGACCCAGTACTTC.

This clonotype was detected ten times or more. This chain joins TRBV20-1 and TRBJ2-3; the D gene is possibly TRBD1 (6 bases). CDR1 DFQATT and CDR2 SNEGSKA come from the germline V gene (reference sequence). This CDR3 region has 16 residues. V was pared by 2 bases and J by 0 bases, with 15 bases between. The CDR3 DNA follows: TGCAGTGCTAGAATCCGCAGGGGATCTAGCACAGATACGCAGTATTTT. Protein: CSARIRRGSSTDTQYF.

The sample holds many counts of this clonotype. Written as DNA, the CDR3 is TGTGCCAGCATCATATTGGGGGGGGAAGCTTTCTTT. Translated: CASIILGGEAFF. This sequence joins TRBV6-1 and TRBJ1-1; possibly TRBD1 for D (5 bases). CDR3 length equals 12 residues. Looked up from germline, CDR1 is MNHNS and CDR2 is SASEGT. V lost 7 bases, J lost 8 bases, and 14 bases lay in between.

This clonotype was picked up a small number of times. V gene TRBV29-1 combines with J gene TRBJ1-4, with TRBD1 identical over 9 bases. The V segment lost 4 bases and the J segment 8 bases; nucleotides outside the gene matches: 8. Germline-derived CDR1 and CDR2 are SQVTM and ANQGSEA. CDR3 length: 14 amino acids. The chain's CDR3 is CSVGPGTGREKLFF. CDR3 sequence (DNA): TGCAGCGTTGGACCCGGGACAGGGAGGGAAAAACTGTTTTTT.

This clonotype was observed a handful of times. The chain employs TRBV18 and TRBJ1-5; 7 bases align to TRBD1. The V segment lost 6 bases and the J segment 6 bases; nucleotides outside the gene matches: 5. Germline loops: CDR1 KGHSH, CDR2 LQKENI. The CDR3 runs 13 residues. CDR3 sequence reads: CASSHDRVQPQHF. DNA of the CDR3: TGTGCCAGCTCTCATGACAGGGTTCAGCCCCAGCATTTT.